The 27 T cell receptor beta chains in this list originate from one sample, sequenced in a study of T cells in Graves' hyperthyroidism and ophthalmopathy. What was amplified from RNA transcripts were TCR beta CDR3 regions. An initial round of RT-PCR targeting the TCR CDR3 relied on the HTBI primer set. MiXCR, run by TCRdb on the multiplex PCR reads, gives a single entry per CDR3 protein. The sample includes 300,000 to 350,000 distinct CDR3 sequences, around a sixth of them seen just once. The source material was blood. The receptors were gathered from a man aged 25 to 40 with Graves' hyperthyroidism.

This clonotype has more than one count but fewer than ten. This CDR3 is CASSKLGKTGELFF. The CDR3 DNA is TGTGCCAGCAGTAAACTAGGGAAAACCGGGGAGCTGTTTTTT. The V gene is TRBV6-1, the J gene TRBJ2-2; tentative D call: TRBD2 (5 bases). V lost 5 bases and J 5 bases, leaving 12 bases between the germline ends. Per the germline V gene, CDR1 is MNHNS and CDR2 is SASEGT. The CDR3 spans 14 residues.

The rearrangement joins TRBV6-5 to TRBJ2-7; tentative D call: TRBD2 (6 bases). V was pared by 0 bases and J by 5 bases, with 14 bases between. Looked up from germline, CDR1 is MNHEY and CDR2 is SVGAGI. There are 15 residues in the CDR3. CDR3 sequence reads: CASSYSSGGANEQYF. The CDR3 nucleotides are TGTGCCAGCAGTTACTCATCCGGCGGGGCCAACGAGCAGTACTTC.

There are many counts of this clonotype. The chain carries TRBV28 and TRBJ2-3; 7 positions agree with TRBD2. V was pared by 6 bases and J by 4 bases, with 10 bases of the junction left unmatched. This CDR3 is built from 15 residues. Per germline, CDR1 MDHEN and CDR2 SYDVKM. The CDR3 sequence: CASSPRGSRADTQYF. The CDR3 bases are TGTGCCAGCAGCCCCCGCGGGAGTAGAGCAGATACGCAGTATTTT.

This clonotype was picked up many times. V gene TRBV20-1 combines with J gene TRBJ2-7, with a possible D match to TRBD1 (6 bases). The CDR3 consists of 14 residues. The germline gives CDR1 DFQATT, CDR2 SNEGSKA (reference sequence). The ends were cut back, 6 bases at V and 7 bases at J, with 22 bases in the middle. The CDR3 sequence: CSATTPQGLGEQYF. DNA of the CDR3: TGCAGTGCAACTACCCCCCAGGGGTTAGGGGAGCAGTACTTC.

This clonotype was seen many times. The chain uses TRBV28 and TRBJ1-5; a weak D match, TRBD1 (5 bases). V was trimmed by 3 bases and J by 3 bases, leaving 21 bases between them. The CDR3 extends over 18 amino acids. Germline CDR1 MDHEN, CDR2 SYDVKM. The CDR3 region is CASSLWSRWTLLNQPQHF. CDR3 DNA sequence: TGTGCCAGCAGTTTGTGGTCACGGTGGACACTCCTCAATCAGCCCCAGCATTTT.

The V call is TRBV6-1, the J call TRBJ2-7; TRBD2 is a possible D gene (5 bases). Per the germline V gene, CDR1 is MNHNS and CDR2 is SASEGT. This CDR3 has 14 residues. Trimming stripped 2 bases from V and 7 bases from J, with 15 bases between. For the CDR3, the DNA is TGTGCCAGCAGTGAAAGGCTAGCCCCAATGGAGCAGTACTTC. Protein sequence: CASSERLAPMEQYF.

This clonotype was detected many times. This chain uses TRBV29-1 with TRBJ1-2; D remains ambiguous. The germline V gene has CDR1 SQVTM and CDR2 ANQGSEA. Trimming stripped 1 base from V and 2 bases from J, with 8 bases between. The CDR3 loop spans 13 amino acids. CDR3 DNA: TGCAGCGTTGAAGGGATGGGGAACTATGGCTACACCTTC. This translates into CSVEGMGNYGYTF. The full variable domain, with the rest looked up from reference TRBV29-1 and TRBJ1-2, is SAVISQKPSRDICQRGTSLTIQCQVDSQVTMMFWYRQQPGQSLTLIATANQGSEATYESGFVIDKFPISRPNLTFSTLTVSNMSPEDSSIYLCSVEGMGNYGYTFGSGTRLTVV.

To note about this clonotype: A much bigger clone sits one base away, suggesting this may be a read error. The chain links TRBV3-1 to TRBJ1-4; D uncertain. The CDR3 is 15 amino acids. Germline-derived CDR1 and CDR2 are LGHDT and YNNKEL (reference sequence). V lost 8 bases, J lost 2 bases, and 15 bases lay in between. The CDR3 here is CASGPDTKTNEKLFF. DNA for the CDR3: TGTGCCAGCGGCCCAGACACGAAGACTAATGAAAAACTGTTTTTT.

Note on this clonotype: A read error may be the cause here, since a much bigger clone is one base away. This chain links TRBV5-6 with TRBJ1-2; 11 bases fit TRBD1. This CDR3 has 18 amino acids. CDR1 is SGHDT, CDR2 YYEEEE, per germline. This chain's CDR3 is CASSSYGTGGGEGYGYSF. Written as DNA, the CDR3 is TGTGCCAGCAGCTCATATGGGACAGGGGGAGGAGAAGGCTATGGCTACAGCTTC.

This clonotype came up many times. V usage is TRBV9 and J usage is TRBJ1-5; D is unresolved. Trimming shortened V by 3 bases and J by 2 bases, and 9 bases separated the two germline ends. The CDR3 runs to 14 residues. Per germline, CDR1 SGDLS and CDR2 YYNGEE. DNA of the CDR3: TGTGCCAGCAGCGATCAGGCAGGCAATCAGCCCCAGCATTTT. Translating gives CASSDQAGNQPQHF.

This clonotype was seen at least ten times. CDR3 DNA sequence: TGTGCCAGCAGTCGTCTACTAGCTGCGGGGAAGGAGCAGTACTTC. This gives the protein CASSRLLAAGKEQYF. This rearrangement joins TRBV2 to TRBJ2-7, with D possibly TRBD2 on 6 matching bases. V lost 5 bases to trimming and J lost 7 bases, with 21 bases between them. The CDR3 loop spans 15 amino acids. Germline V gene lookup returns CDR1 SNHLY and CDR2 FYNNEI.

This clonotype was seen a few times. The CDR3 nucleotides read TGTGCCAGCAGCCGGGACGAGTCCTACGAGCAGTACTTC. The encoded protein is CASSRDESYEQYF. This chain links TRBV2 with TRBJ2-7, with D perhaps assigned TRBD1 or TRBD2 (5 bases each). This CDR3 has 13 amino acids. The germline CDR1 and CDR2 sequences are SNHLY and FYNNEI. V was cut by 6 bases and J by 1 base, with 10 bases left in between.

This clonotype was counted a few times. The chain joins TRBV20-1 to TRBJ2-3; D is perhaps TRBD2 (5 bases). This CDR3 is 15 amino acids long. V lost 0 bases to trimming and J lost 14 bases, with 24 bases between them. Germline V gives CDR1 DFQATT, CDR2 SNEGSKA (reference sequence). The CDR3 bases are TGCAGTGCTAGAGATTTGAGGGAGACTACCGTTCAGTGGTATTTT. Amino acids: CSARDLRETTVQWYF.

This clonotype was detected many times. V gene TRBV7-3 combines with J gene TRBJ2-1; unclear D gene. This CDR3 is built from 15 residues. Germline CDR1 is SGHTA and CDR2 is FQGTGA. The germline V and J ends were trimmed by 2 bases and 6 bases, with 14 bases remaining between them. CDR3 bases: TGTGCCAGCAGCTTAGGTCTAGGTTTCCTCAATGAGCAGTTCTTC. It yields the protein CASSLGLGFLNEQFF. The full variable domain, rest sourced from reference TRBV7-3 and TRBJ2-1, is GAGVSQTPSNKVTEKGKYVELRCDPISGHTALYWYRQSLGQGPEFLIYFQGTGAADDSGLPNDRFFAVRPEGSVSTLKIQRTERGDSAVYLCASSLGLGFLNEQFFGPGTRLTVL.

There are many counts of this clonotype. The chain combines TRBV12-5 with TRBJ1-1; D is uncertain. CDR1 is LGHNT, CDR2 FRNRAP, per germline. The CDR3 contains 13 residues. Trimming left V 8 bases short and J 5 bases short, with 15 bases between. CDR3 DNA: TGTGCTAGTTTGAGGACGGCGGGGACTGAAGCTTTCTTT. As protein: CASLRTAGTEAFF.

This clonotype was observed at least ten times. The rearrangement joins TRBV6-1 to TRBJ1-5, with D possibly TRBD1 on 5 matching bases. V was trimmed by 2 bases and J by 0 bases, leaving 8 bases between them. The CDR3 is 15 residues long. In germline, CDR1 is MNHNS, CDR2 SASEGT. The CDR3 DNA sequence: TGTGCCAGCAGTGAACAGGGTTATAGCAATCAGCCCCAGCATTTT. It encodes CASSEQGYSNQPQHF.

The chain has TRBV10-3 and TRBJ1-4; 7 positions match TRBD1. This CDR3 has 14 amino acids. Looked up from germline, CDR1 is ENHRY and CDR2 is SYGVKD. The junction had 1 base not matched to a gene; V was cut back by 1 base and J by 5 bases. The CDR3 protein is CAISELQGNEKLFF. CDR3 nucleotides: TGTGCCATCAGTGAGTTACAGGGGAATGAAAAACTGTTTTTT.

CDR3 residues: CSARLAGAPREQFF. The CDR3 DNA reads as TGCAGTGCTAGGTTAGCGGGAGCCCCAAGGGAGCAGTTCTTC. The chain combines TRBV20-1 with TRBJ2-1; 9 positions agree with TRBD2. Per germline, CDR1 DFQATT and CDR2 SNEGSKA (reference sequence). The CDR3 consists of 14 residues. V shed 3 bases and J 10 bases; nucleotides not matched to a gene: 10.

Many counts were recorded for this clonotype. The rearrangement joins TRBV5-1 to TRBJ2-1, with no clear D. CDR3 length equals 15 residues. Trimming left V 5 bases short and J 6 bases short, with 18 bases between. Germline V gene sequence: CDR1 SGHRS, CDR2 YFSETQ. CDR3: CASSPVLPNGNEQFF. The CDR3 coding sequence is TGCGCCAGCAGTCCCGTACTTCCTAACGGCAATGAGCAGTTCTTC.

This rearrangement joins TRBV30 to TRBJ2-1, with 9 bases aligning to TRBD2. The CDR3 spans 14 residues. CDR1 and CDR2 (germline): GTSNPN, SVGIG (reference sequence). V lost 7 bases and J lost 9; bases outside the gene matches: 13. DNA for the CDR3: TGTGCCTTGTCCATAGCGGGGGCTGTCGGTGAGCAGTTCTTC. Translation gives CALSIAGAVGEQFF.

This clonotype was detected ten times or more. The V gene is TRBV5-1, the J gene TRBJ1-1; D is undetermined. Trimming pared 0 bases from V and 5 bases from J, leaving 11 bases between. CDR1 SGHRS and CDR2 YFSETQ come from the germline V gene. The CDR3 length is 14 residues. The CDR3 nucleotides read TGCGCCAGCAGCTTGGCCGCGGGTGGGACTGAAGCTTTCTTT. Translating gives CASSLAAGGTEAFF. Together with reference TRBV5-1 and TRBJ1-1, the CDR3 gives the full variable domain: KAGVTQTPRYLIKTRGQQVTLSCSPISGHRSVSWYQQTPGQGLQFLFEYFSETQRNKGNFPGRFSGRQFSNSRSEMNVSTLELGDSALYLCASSLAAGGTEAFFGQGTRLTVV.

This clonotype occurred many times. V is TRBV29-1 and J is TRBJ2-5; 11 positions agree with TRBD1. Trimming at V came to 8 bases and at J to 2 bases, leaving 7 bases not matched to a gene. Germline assignment: CDR1 SQVTM and CDR2 ANQGSEA. CDR3 length: 14 amino acids. The DNA for the CDR3 is TGCAGCTTCTTGGGGGACAGGGGGCAAGAGACCCAGTACTTC. Encoded protein: CSFLGDRGQETQYF.

This clonotype was seen ten or more times. The chain combines TRBV20-1 with TRBJ2-3, with TRBD2 matching over 7 bases. This CDR3 comprises 14 residues. In germline, CDR1 is DFQATT, CDR2 SNEGSKA (reference sequence). V trimming: 5 bases; J trimming: 6 bases; junction bases outside the gene matches: 11. This CDR3 is CSAPWGGSRDTQYF. The CDR3 coding sequence is TGCAGTGCTCCCTGGGGGGGGAGTAGGGATACGCAGTATTTT.

This clonotype has just a few counts. This sequence joins TRBV20-1 and TRBJ2-2; weak D call: TRBD1 (5 bases). V lost 3 bases, J lost 4 bases, and 15 bases lay in between. The CDR3 runs 15 residues. CDR1 DFQATT and CDR2 SNEGSKA come from the germline V gene (reference sequence). CDR3 DNA: TGCAGTGCTAGGCCTGGCAGGGTCGGCACCGGGGAGCTGTTTTTT. As protein: CSARPGRVGTGELFF.

This clonotype was observed a few times. The V call is TRBV24-1, the J call TRBJ2-1; TRBD2 matches at 7 bases. The CDR3 runs 15 residues. V trimming: 7 bases; J trimming: 2 bases; junction bases outside the gene matches: 7. Germline V gene sequence: CDR1 KGHDR, CDR2 SFDVKD. The CDR3 sequence: CATSRRLATYNEQFF. The CDR3 DNA reads as TGTGCCACCAGCCGGAGACTAGCCACCTACAATGAGCAGTTCTTC.

This chain links TRBV6-5 with TRBJ1-2, with no clear D. CDR1 and CDR2 from the germline V gene are MNHEY and SVGAGI. The CDR3 sequence is 14 residues long. V lost 0 bases and J lost 4, with 9 bases in between. The CDR3 loop is CASSYSRQSYGYTF. CDR3 nucleotides: TGTGCCAGCAGTTACTCGCGGCAGTCCTATGGCTACACCTTC.

The chain has TRBV19 and TRBJ2-3; D perhaps matches TRBD1 (5 bases). Germline V CDR1 and CDR2: LNHDA, SQIVND (reference sequence). The V end was cut by 6 bases, the J end by 3 bases, with 10 bases between. This CDR3 comprises 13 residues. CDR3 region: CASSDDRTDTQYF. The CDR3 DNA reads TGTGCCAGTAGCGATGACAGAACAGATACGCAGTATTTT.